The T cell receptor (beta chain) described here comes from a study of identical twins (dated by TCRdb to 2016 to 2017). Context from the whole study: To test whether fetal clonotypes persist, the study used deep sequencing on TCR alpha and beta repertoires from monozygotic twins, unrelated adults of various ages, and cord blood. Replicate twin experiments were performed at different times using different library preparation protocols to rule out contamination. Here is what the overall study found, with its caveats: In monozygotic twins, out-of-frame TCR alpha sharing was systematically underestimated by recombination models, although the models agreed with sharing between unrelated individuals. Zero-insertion analyses could be partly confounded by invariant T cells such as MAIT and iNKT, though diverse VJ usage argued against such confounding for most clonotypes. Compared with coincidental sharing between unrelated individuals, an excess of low generation-probability sequences was observed among out-of-frame TCR alpha sequences shared between twins. A weaker excess of twin sharing was found in beta out-of-frame sequences because the signal-to-noise ratio was lowered by fewer shared sequences. Because the same donors could not be followed over many years, the conclusions relied on cross-sectional statistical analysis. Fewer insertions were carried by abundant cord blood beta clonotypes, a similar but weaker trend appeared in young adult naive repertoires, and no such trend appeared in memory repertoires.

Receptor libraries were prepared by 5' RACE. Reads for this sample came from an Illumina HiSeq 2000. A universal primer binding site was added through template switching, and the final cDNA carried a unique molecular identifier so that TCR cDNA molecules could be counted accurately. Specific primers in the conserved constant-segment region were used to synthesize first-strand cDNA for TCR alpha and beta chains. To control for contamination, every cDNA library carried two barcodes: a SMART-Mk sample barcode plus Illumina barcodes. TruSeq adapter sequences along with Illumina sample barcodes were introduced in two successive PCR steps. The TCR alpha and beta cDNA libraries were sequenced on the Illumina HiSeq platform using custom primers. The source study handled its data this way. Raw reads were processed with MiGEC to extract unique molecular identifiers, and MiXCR was used to determine CDR3 positions. For each individual, recombination models were inferred using an EM algorithm with the repgenHMM and IGoR tools. Shared clonotype analysis was performed with the tcR package in R, normalizing sharing by the product of cloneset sizes. To study raw recombination free of thymic and clonal selection effects, out-of-frame nonproductive sequences were analyzed. The raw public reads went through TCRdb reprocessing: fastp at Q25, MiXCR clone calling, in-frame beta chains kept. Each record represents a unique CDR3 protein, reported with the most common genes and DNA among its rows. TCRdb, not the authors, supplied the V and J calls. In this sample the table shows 500,000 to 550,000 distinct CDR3 sequences, approximately 20% of which occur a single time. The top ten hold about 0.5% of the sample.

Only healthy Caucasian donors were included. Three pairs of female monozygotic twins, all aged 18 to 29 years, were included in the twin cohort. Positive isolation kits from Invitrogen were used to isolate CD4+ and CD8+ T cell populations. A note on this clonotype: Its antigen is currently not known. There are no base qualities to consult, and no much larger clone falls within one base.

Trimmed from V: 5 bases; trimmed from J: 2 bases; junction bases lacking a gene match: 8. Looking up the germline V gene yields CDR1 SGHAT and CDR2 FQNNGV. The CDR3 goes from the cysteine to the phenylalanine over 16 residues. CDR3 DNA only is kept here, 48 bases in frame from base 1. These same records also appear under a second study, on yellow fever vaccine responses in identical twins. Reported in the second study: The authors reported that the T cell response to vaccination in identical twins appeared partly convergent and partly personalized. In the study, vaccine-responding T cell clones were precisely tracked in identical twins.

The sample was CD4+ T cells sorted from blood. The TCR was taken from a woman aged 18 to 35 in good health. In this chain, TRBV11-2 is recombined with TRBJ2-7, with TRBD1 identical over 11 junction bases. The nucleotides read TGTGCCAGCAGCCCCCTGACGGGACAGGGGGCCTACGAGCAGTACTTC. This is translated as CASSPLTGQGAYEQYF.